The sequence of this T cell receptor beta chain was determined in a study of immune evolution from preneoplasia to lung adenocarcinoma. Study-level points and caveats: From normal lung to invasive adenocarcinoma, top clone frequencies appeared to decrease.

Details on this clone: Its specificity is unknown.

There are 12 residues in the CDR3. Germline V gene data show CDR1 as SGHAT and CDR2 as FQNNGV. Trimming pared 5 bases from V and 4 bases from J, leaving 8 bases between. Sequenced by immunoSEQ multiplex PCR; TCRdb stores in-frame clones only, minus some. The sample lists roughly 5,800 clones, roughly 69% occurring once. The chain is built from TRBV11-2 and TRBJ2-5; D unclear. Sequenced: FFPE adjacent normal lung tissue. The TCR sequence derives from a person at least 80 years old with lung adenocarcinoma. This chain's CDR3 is CASSPHRETQYF. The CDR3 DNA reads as TGTGCCAGCAGCCCCCATCGAGAGACCCAGTACTTC.